These 28 T cell receptor beta chains came from one sample sequenced in a study of OX40 agonist ivuxolimab in advanced cancers. The assay was immunoSEQ multiplex PCR, and TCRdb's table has in-frame clones only and misses some. The sample yields approximately 82,000 clones, approximately 92% seen once. Sequencing was performed on CD4+ or CD8+ T cells sorted from blood, taken in a trial of the OX40 agonist ivuxolimab. Receptor source: an adult with an advanced solid tumor such as melanoma, head and neck, liver or kidney cancer.

This clone has a single count. The rearrangement joins TRBV6-1 to TRBJ2-7; D uncertain. Per germline, CDR1 MNHNS and CDR2 SASEGT. The CDR3 contains 14 residues. V was trimmed by 0 bases and J by 0 bases, leaving 6 bases between them. This chain's CDR3 is CASSEASPSYEQYF. The CDR3 DNA is TGTGCCAGCAGTGAAGCGAGCCCCTCCTACGAGCAGTACTTC.

The J gene is TRBJ2-7, the V gene TRBV29-1; no reliable D call. V was cut by 4 bases and J by 5 bases, with 12 bases left in between. The CDR3 loop spans 12 amino acids. Per germline, CDR1 SQVTM and CDR2 ANQGSEA. The CDR3 nucleotides read TGCAGCGTTGGGCCAGGAACCCACGAGCAGTACTTC. Translated: CSVGPGTHEQYF.

The rearrangement joins TRBV4-1 to TRBJ2-2, with D perhaps matching TRBD1 (5 bases). V lost 2 bases to trimming and J lost 6 bases, with 19 bases between them. CDR3 length: 17 residues. In germline, CDR1 is MGHRA, CDR2 YSYEKL. The chain's CDR3 is CASSQRQGVGIAGELFF. DNA for the CDR3: TGCGCCAGCAGCCAAAGACAAGGGGTTGGAATAGCCGGGGAGCTGTTTTTT.

The gene calls are TRBV7-9 and TRBJ2-7; TRBD1 agrees at 8 bases. The CDR3 is 16 residues long. The V and J ends lost 1 base and 4 bases, in that order; junction bases with no gene match: 9. Germline V gene sequence: CDR1 SEHNR, CDR2 FQNEAQ (reference sequence). Here the CDR3 reads CASSLGGAGGEYEQYF. In DNA form, the CDR3 reads TGTGCCAGCAGCTTAGGGGGCGCAGGGGGCGAGTACGAGCAGTACTTC.

This chain connects TRBV19 to TRBJ2-1, with D hard to call. Germline V CDR1 and CDR2: LNHDA, SQIVND (reference sequence). The CDR3 has 14 amino acids. V was shortened by 3 bases and J by 5 bases, with 11 bases between the two germline ends. The CDR3 protein is CASSISWSNNEQFF. Here the CDR3 DNA reads TGTGCCAGTAGTATTAGTTGGAGTAACAATGAGCAGTTCTTC.

The V gene is TRBV6-5, the J gene TRBJ2-3; D may be TRBD2 (5 bases). Germline V CDR1 and CDR2: MNHEY, SVGAGI. This CDR3 is built from 15 residues. V gave up 6 bases and J gave up 3 bases, with 16 bases separating them. In DNA, the CDR3 is TGTGCCAGCAGCCCTGGACTTGGGGTAACAGATACGCAGTATTTT. This sequence encodes CASSPGLGVTDTQYF.

This chain connects TRBV6-6 to TRBJ1-2; 9 bases are shared with TRBD1. Germline lookup yields CDR1 MNHNY and CDR2 SVGAGI (reference sequence). V was pared by 0 bases and J by 8 bases, with 4 bases of the junction left unmatched. The CDR3 consists of 14 residues. The CDR3 nucleotides are TGTGCCAGCAGTTACTCCACAGGGGGCACCGGCTACACCTTC. It yields the protein CASSYSTGGTGYTF.

The chain links TRBV27 to TRBJ1-6; D uncertain. Trimming cost V 5 bases and J 7 bases, with 15 bases left between them. The germline V gene has CDR1 MNHEY and CDR2 SMNVEV (reference sequence). CDR3 size: 15 residues. DNA of the CDR3: TGTGCCAGCAGTCCCCCATCGACCAAGAATTCACCCCTCCACTTT. Protein sequence: CASSPPSTKNSPLHF.

The CDR3 region has the DNA TGCGCCAGCAGCTTGGGTCCCCAAGAGACCCAGTACTTC. Its protein product is CASSLGPQETQYF. This chain uses TRBV5-1 with TRBJ2-5; D uncertain. This CDR3 is 13 amino acids long. V was clipped by 0 bases and J by 1 base, with 4 bases between them. Per germline, CDR1 SGHRS and CDR2 YFSETQ.

This rearrangement joins TRBV6-6 to TRBJ2-2, with D possibly TRBD1 on 5 matching bases. The CDR3 consists of 15 residues. Germline V CDR1 and CDR2: MNHNY, SVGAGI (reference sequence). V gave up 2 bases and J gave up 4 bases, with 11 bases separating them. The chain's CDR3 is CASSYGAASTGELFF. As DNA, the CDR3 is TGTGCCAGCAGTTACGGGGCGGCGAGCACCGGGGAGCTGTTTTTT.

This chain uses TRBV10-3 with TRBJ2-1, with a tentative D call TRBD2 (7 bases). Trimming removed 8 bases at V and 8 bases at J, with 28 bases between. CDR1 is ENHRY, CDR2 SYGVKD, per germline. The CDR3 totals 17 residues. The CDR3: CAIRGQGTTGRGDEQFF. The CDR3 DNA reads TGTGCCATCCGGGGGCAGGGGACTACTGGGAGGGGCGATGAGCAGTTCTTC.

The gene calls are TRBV6-5 and TRBJ1-4, with D unclear. With 2 bases removed from V and 7 bases from J, the gap between germline ends came to 8 bases. Germline CDR1 reads MNHEY; CDR2 reads SVGAGI. The CDR3 has 13 amino acids. The CDR3 coding sequence is TGTGCCAGCAGTTACCGGGGAGGTGAAAAACTGTTTTTT. This translates into CASSYRGGEKLFF.

The J gene is TRBJ2-7, the V gene TRBV6-1, with a possible D match to TRBD1 (6 bases). Between the trimmed V and J ends, which lost 1 base and 1 base, there was a span of 20 bases. This CDR3 has 18 residues. Germline CDR1 is MNHNS and CDR2 is SASEGT. CDR3 amino acids: CASSEVLRTDRLSYEQYF. CDR3 coding DNA: TGTGCCAGCAGTGAAGTCTTGAGGACAGACCGATTATCCTACGAGCAGTACTTC.

V usage is TRBV13 and J usage is TRBJ2-3; 11 nucleotides align to TRBD2. This CDR3 comprises 20 residues. The V gene end was trimmed by 6 bases and the J gene end by 0 bases; junction bases not matched to a gene: 17. Germline V CDR1 and CDR2: PRHDT, FYEKMQ (reference sequence). The CDR3 DNA is TGTGCCAGCAGGCGGGCCCTCTCTAGCGGGGGGTCCCAGAGCACAGATACGCAGTATTTT. Its protein product is CASRRALSSGGSQSTDTQYF.

The rearrangement uses TRBV27 and TRBJ2-2, with TRBD2 matching over 7 bases. Germline CDR1 and CDR2: MNHEY and SMNVEV (reference sequence). CDR3 length: 16 amino acids. The ends lost 6 bases at V and 2 bases at J; junction bases unmatched: 9. The DNA of the CDR3 is TGTGCCAGCAGCTTAAAAGCGGGACCAAACACCGGGGAGCTGTTTTTT. It translates to CASSLKAGPNTGELFF.

About this clone: Relative to the germline gene, one junction end is altered; a read error may explain this. The gene calls are TRBV7-7 and TRBJ2-5, with 12 bases matching TRBD1. Germline loops: CDR1 SSHAT, CDR2 FNYEAQ (reference sequence). The length of the CDR3 is 16 residues. The CDR3 region is CASSLAGTGGAKTQYF. CDR3 bases: TGTGCTAGCAGCTTAGCCGGGACAGGGGGCGCGAAGACCCAGTACTTC.

The chain couples TRBV19 to TRBJ1-2; D might be TRBD1 (6 bases). The germline CDR1 and CDR2 sequences are LNHDA and SQIVND (reference sequence). The CDR3 runs 15 residues. Trimming took off 7 bases at V and 6 bases at J, with 21 bases between the two ends. CDR3 loop: CASTPPLGGRDGYTF. DNA for the CDR3: TGTGCCAGTACCCCGCCCCTGGGGGGGCGGGATGGCTACACCTTC.

This clone was detected once. The J gene is TRBJ2-2, the V gene TRBV5-4, with D hard to call. The germline gives CDR1 SGHNT, CDR2 YYREEE (reference sequence). The length of the CDR3 is 15 residues. Trimming removed 3 bases from V and 5 bases from J, with 14 bases in between. CDR3 in amino acids: CASSSPSDLTGELFF. The CDR3, as DNA: TGTGCCAGCAGCTCCCCTTCGGACCTAACCGGGGAGCTGTTTTTT.

The chain is built from TRBV5-6 and TRBJ1-5; the D gene is possibly TRBD1 (5 bases). The V gene lost 10 bases and the J gene lost 9 bases, with 23 bases spanning the gap. The CDR3 consists of 14 residues. Germline loops: CDR1 SGHDT, CDR2 YYEEEE. The chain's CDR3 is CAGTRGGTQRPQHF. CDR3 coding DNA: TGTGCCGGCACCCGGGGGGGAACCCAGAGGCCCCAGCATTTT.

J is TRBJ1-3 and V is TRBV19, with TRBD1 matching 8 bases. J was trimmed by 0 bases and V by 7 bases; bases with no gene match: 5. Germline loops: CDR1 LNHDA, CDR2 SQIVND (reference sequence). The CDR3 has 15 residues. CDR3 nucleotide sequence: TGTGCCAGTATCGACAGGGGCCCCTCTGGAAACACCATATATTTT. Protein: CASIDRGPSGNTIYF.

The chain employs TRBV12-5 and TRBJ2-3; the D gene is possibly TRBD2 (6 bases). Germline V lookup: CDR1 LGHNT, CDR2 FRNRAP. Deletions cut 5 bases from V and 6 bases from J, with 21 bases between. The CDR3 consists of 16 residues. The CDR3 loop is CASGLGVGGVDDTQYF. In DNA, the CDR3 is TGTGCTAGTGGTCTCGGGGTGGGGGGTGTGGATGATACGCAGTATTTT.

V is TRBV7-8 and J is TRBJ1-4; 7 bases align to TRBD1. J gave up 6 bases and V 5 bases, and 9 bases lay outside the gene matches. The length of the CDR3 is 15 residues. The germline gives CDR1 SGHVS, CDR2 FQNEAQ. The chain's CDR3 is CASSESGTVYEKLFF. The CDR3 region has the DNA TGTGCCAGCAGCGAATCCGGGACAGTGTATGAAAAACTGTTTTTT.

This chain links TRBV28 with TRBJ2-1, with 7 bases that match TRBD2. The germline V gene has CDR1 MDHEN and CDR2 SYDVKM. The trim removed 6 bases at V and 10 bases at J, leaving 18 bases unmatched. The CDR3 is 16 amino acids. Here the CDR3 reads CASSPRALAKFREQFF. The CDR3 bases are TGTGCCAGCAGCCCGAGGGCACTAGCGAAGTTTCGGGAGCAGTTCTTC.

V gene TRBV9 combines with J gene TRBJ2-2; the D is unclear. The CDR3 spans 15 residues. Germline CDR1 is SGDLS and CDR2 is YYNGEE. V gave up 0 bases and J gave up 1 base, with 7 bases separating them. CDR3 sequence reads: CASSVGTRNTGELFF. In nucleotides, the CDR3 is TGTGCCAGCAGCGTAGGTACAAGGAACACCGGGGAGCTGTTTTTT. The full variable domain, rest sourced from reference TRBV9 and TRBJ2-2, is DSGVTQTPKHLITATGQRVTLRCSPRSGDLSVYWYQQSLDQGLQFLIQYYNGEERAKGNILERFSAQQFPDLHSELNLSSLELGDSALYFCASSVGTRNTGELFFGEGSRLTVL.

The gene calls are TRBV20-1 and TRBJ2-1, with a weak D call TRBD1 (5 bases). V lost 6 bases, J lost 6 bases, and 6 bases lay in between. In germline, CDR1 is DFQATT, CDR2 SNEGSKA (reference sequence). The CDR3 covers 10 residues. The CDR3 region is CSADSNEQFF. In DNA, the CDR3 is TGCAGTGCCGACAGCAATGAGCAGTTCTTC.

This sequence joins TRBV27 and TRBJ1-5; D call uncertain. Trimming removed 3 bases from V and 3 bases from J, with 6 bases in between. Germline-derived CDR1 and CDR2 are MNHEY and SMNVEV (reference sequence). The CDR3 has 13 amino acids. CDR3 loop: CASSFGFNQPQHF. The CDR3 DNA follows: TGTGCCAGCAGTTTTGGGTTCAATCAGCCCCAGCATTTT.

V gene TRBV10-3 combines with J gene TRBJ2-7; D gene ambiguous. The CDR3 is made up of 12 amino acids. Germline loops: CDR1 ENHRY, CDR2 SYGVKD. The V end was cut by 6 bases, the J end by 0 bases, with 6 bases between. The CDR3 loop reads CAIRASSYEQYF. In DNA, the CDR3 is TGTGCCATCAGGGCAAGCTCCTACGAGCAGTACTTC.

V and J are TRBV19 and TRBJ2-7; 10 nucleotides line up with TRBD1. The germline V gene has CDR1 LNHDA and CDR2 SQIVND (reference sequence). J was trimmed by 5 bases and V by 5 bases; bases with no gene match: 12. This CDR3 is 16 amino acids long. For the CDR3, the DNA is TGTGCCAGTAGTTATGCCCTTGGGACAGGGGTGCACGAGCAGTACTTC. Its protein is CASSYALGTGVHEQYF.